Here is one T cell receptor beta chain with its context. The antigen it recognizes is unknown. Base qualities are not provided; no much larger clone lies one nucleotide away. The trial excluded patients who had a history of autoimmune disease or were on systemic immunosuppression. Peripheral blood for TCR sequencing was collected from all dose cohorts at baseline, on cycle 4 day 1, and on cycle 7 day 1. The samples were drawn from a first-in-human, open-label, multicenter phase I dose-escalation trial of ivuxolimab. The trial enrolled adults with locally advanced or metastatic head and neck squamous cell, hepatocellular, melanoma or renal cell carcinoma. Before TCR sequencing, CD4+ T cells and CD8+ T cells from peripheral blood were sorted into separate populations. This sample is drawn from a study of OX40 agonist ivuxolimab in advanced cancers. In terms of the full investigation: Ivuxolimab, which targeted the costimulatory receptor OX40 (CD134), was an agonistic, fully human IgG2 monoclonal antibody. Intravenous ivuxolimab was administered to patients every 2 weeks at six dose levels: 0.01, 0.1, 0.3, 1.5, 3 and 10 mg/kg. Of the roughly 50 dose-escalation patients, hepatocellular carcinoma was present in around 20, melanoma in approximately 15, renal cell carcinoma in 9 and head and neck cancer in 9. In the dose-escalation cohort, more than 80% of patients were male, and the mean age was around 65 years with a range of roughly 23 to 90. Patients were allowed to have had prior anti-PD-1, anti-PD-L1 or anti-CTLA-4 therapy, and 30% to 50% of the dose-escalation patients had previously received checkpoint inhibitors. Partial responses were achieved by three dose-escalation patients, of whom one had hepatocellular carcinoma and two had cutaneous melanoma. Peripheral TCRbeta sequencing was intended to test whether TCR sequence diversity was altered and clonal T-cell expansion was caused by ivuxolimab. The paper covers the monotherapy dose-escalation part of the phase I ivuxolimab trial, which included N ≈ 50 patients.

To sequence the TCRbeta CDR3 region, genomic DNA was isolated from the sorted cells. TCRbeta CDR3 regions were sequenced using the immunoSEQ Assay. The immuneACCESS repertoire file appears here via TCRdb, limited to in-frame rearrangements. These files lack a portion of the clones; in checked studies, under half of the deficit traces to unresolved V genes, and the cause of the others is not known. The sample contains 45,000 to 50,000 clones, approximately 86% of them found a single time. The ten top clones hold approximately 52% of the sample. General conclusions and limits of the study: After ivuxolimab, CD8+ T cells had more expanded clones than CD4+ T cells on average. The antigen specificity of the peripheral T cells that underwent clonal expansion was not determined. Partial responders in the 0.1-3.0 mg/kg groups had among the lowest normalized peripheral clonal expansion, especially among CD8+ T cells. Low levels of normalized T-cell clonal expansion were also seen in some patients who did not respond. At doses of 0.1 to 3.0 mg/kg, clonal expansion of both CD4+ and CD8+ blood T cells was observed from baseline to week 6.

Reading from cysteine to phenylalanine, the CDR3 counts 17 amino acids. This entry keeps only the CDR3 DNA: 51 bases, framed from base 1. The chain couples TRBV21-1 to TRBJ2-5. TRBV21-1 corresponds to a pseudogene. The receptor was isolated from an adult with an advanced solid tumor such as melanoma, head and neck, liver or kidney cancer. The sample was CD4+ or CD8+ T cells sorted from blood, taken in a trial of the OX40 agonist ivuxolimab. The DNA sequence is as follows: TGTGCCAGCAGCAAGACCCCCGGGTGGGGGTTGCAAGAGACCCAGTACTTC. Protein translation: CASSKTPGWGLQETQYF.